Detailed here is one T cell receptor (beta chain). Its antigen is unidentified. Using immunoSEQ multiplex PCR, the repertoire was profiled, and TCRdb retains in-frame clones only, with some absent. The data contain about 680,000 clones, 89% of them singletons. These data originate in a study of Ad26.COV2.S vaccination and SARS-CoV-2 variants. Study-wide background: Ad26.COV2.S, an intramuscular injection, was given once or twice 56 days apart. General study results and limits: The TCR breadth and depth analyses may have produced an underestimate of total T cell responses.

Noted treatment: some 19 received Ad26.COV2.S at low or high dose, single or two shots; about 5 received placebo; per-sample allocation not given. Each sample was drawn 63 days after the first injection (of vaccine or placebo). This TCR derives from a person between 18 and 60 years old who received the Ad26.COV2.S COVID-19 vaccine or a placebo. Here the sequenced sample was peripheral blood, taken in a trial of Ad26.COV2.S vaccine versus placebo.

CDR3 sequence reads: CATSRGLVDEQYF. In nucleotides, the CDR3 is TGTGCCACCAGCAGAGGATTGGTCGACGAGCAGTACTTC. This chain joins TRBV15 and TRBJ2-7; D remains unclear. The CDR3 is made up of 13 amino acids. Germline V gene data show CDR1 as LNHNV and CDR2 as YYDKDF (reference sequence). V was pared by 1 base and J by 5 bases, with 9 bases between.